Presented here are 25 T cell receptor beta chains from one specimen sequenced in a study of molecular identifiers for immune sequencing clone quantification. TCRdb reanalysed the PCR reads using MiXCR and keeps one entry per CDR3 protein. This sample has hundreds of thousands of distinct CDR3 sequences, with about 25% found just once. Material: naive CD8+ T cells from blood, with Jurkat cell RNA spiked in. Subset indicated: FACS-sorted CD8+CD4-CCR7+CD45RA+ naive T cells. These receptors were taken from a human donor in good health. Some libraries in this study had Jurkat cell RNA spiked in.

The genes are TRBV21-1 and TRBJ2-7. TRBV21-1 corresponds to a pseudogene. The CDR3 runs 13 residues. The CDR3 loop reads CASTSTSCYEQYF. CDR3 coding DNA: TGTGCCAGCACTTCGACTAGCTGCTACGAGCAGTACTTC.

DNA of the CDR3: TGTGCCAGCAGCTCTTACTCCGGGGTCCAAGAGACCCAGTACTTC. It yields the protein CASSSYSGVQETQYF. This chain links TRBV7-8 with TRBJ2-5; perhaps TRBD2 as D (5 bases). This CDR3 has 15 amino acids. The ends were cut back, 4 bases at V and 1 base at J, with 13 bases in the middle. In germline, CDR1 is SGHVS, CDR2 FQNEAQ.

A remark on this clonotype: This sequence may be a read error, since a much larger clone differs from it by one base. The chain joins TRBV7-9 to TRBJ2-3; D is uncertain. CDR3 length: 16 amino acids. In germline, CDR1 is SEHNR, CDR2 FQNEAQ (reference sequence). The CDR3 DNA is TGTGCCGGCAGCGCAGTGGTACGGTCGGGCACAGATACGCAGTATTTT. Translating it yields CAGSAVVRSGTDTQYF.

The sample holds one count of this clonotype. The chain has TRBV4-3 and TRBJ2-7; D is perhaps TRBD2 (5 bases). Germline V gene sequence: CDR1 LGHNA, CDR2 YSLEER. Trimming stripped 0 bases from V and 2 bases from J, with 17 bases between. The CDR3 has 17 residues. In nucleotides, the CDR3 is TGCGCCAGCAGCCAAGATCTGAGGAGGACCCCCCCCTACGAGCAGTACTTC. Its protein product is CASSQDLRRTPPYEQYF.

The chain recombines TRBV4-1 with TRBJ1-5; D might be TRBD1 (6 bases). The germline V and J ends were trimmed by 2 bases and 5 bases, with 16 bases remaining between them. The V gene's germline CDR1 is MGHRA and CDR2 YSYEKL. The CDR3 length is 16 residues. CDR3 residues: CASSQTIDRTYQPQHF. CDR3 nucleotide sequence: TGCGCCAGCAGCCAAACCATAGACAGGACATATCAGCCCCAGCATTTT.

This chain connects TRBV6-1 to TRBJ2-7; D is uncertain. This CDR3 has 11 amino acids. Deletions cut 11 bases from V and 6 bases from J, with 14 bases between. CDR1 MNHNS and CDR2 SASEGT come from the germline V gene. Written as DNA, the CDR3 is TGTGCCGTCGTCTGGGGTGCCGAGCAGTACTTC. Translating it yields CAVVWGAEQYF.

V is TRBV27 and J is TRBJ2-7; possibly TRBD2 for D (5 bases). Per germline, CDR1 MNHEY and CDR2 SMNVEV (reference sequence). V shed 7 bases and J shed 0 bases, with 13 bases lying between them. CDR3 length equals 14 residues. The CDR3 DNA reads TGTGCCAGCAAGGGAAGAGGGAGCTCCTACGAGCAGTACTTC. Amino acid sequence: CASKGRGSSYEQYF.

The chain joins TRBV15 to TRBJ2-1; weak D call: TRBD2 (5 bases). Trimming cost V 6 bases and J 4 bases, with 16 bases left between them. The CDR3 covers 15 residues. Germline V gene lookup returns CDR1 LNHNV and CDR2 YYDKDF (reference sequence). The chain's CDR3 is CATSSVGEPYNEQFF. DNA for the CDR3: TGTGCCACCAGTAGCGTTGGGGAGCCGTACAATGAGCAGTTCTTC. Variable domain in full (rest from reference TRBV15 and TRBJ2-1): DAMVIQNPRYQVTQFGKPVTLSCSQTLNHNVMYWYQQKSSQAPKLLFHYYDKDFNNEADTPDNFQSRRPNTSFCFLDIRSPGLGDTAMYLCATSSVGEPYNEQFFGPGTRLTVL.

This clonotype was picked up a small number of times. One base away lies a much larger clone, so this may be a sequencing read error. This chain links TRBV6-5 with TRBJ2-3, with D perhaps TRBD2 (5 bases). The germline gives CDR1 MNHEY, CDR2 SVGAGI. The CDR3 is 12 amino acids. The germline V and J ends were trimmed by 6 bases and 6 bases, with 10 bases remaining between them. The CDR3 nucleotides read TGTGCCAGCAGGAGGACGGGGGATACGCAGTATTTT. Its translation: CASRRTGDTQYF.

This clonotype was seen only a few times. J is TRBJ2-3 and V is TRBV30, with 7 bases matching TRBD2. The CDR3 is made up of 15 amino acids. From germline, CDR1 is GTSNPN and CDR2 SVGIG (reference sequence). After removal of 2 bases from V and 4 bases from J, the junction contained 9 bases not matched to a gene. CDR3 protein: CAWSHFGGISDTQYF. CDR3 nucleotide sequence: TGTGCCTGGAGTCACTTCGGGGGGATCTCAGATACGCAGTATTTT.

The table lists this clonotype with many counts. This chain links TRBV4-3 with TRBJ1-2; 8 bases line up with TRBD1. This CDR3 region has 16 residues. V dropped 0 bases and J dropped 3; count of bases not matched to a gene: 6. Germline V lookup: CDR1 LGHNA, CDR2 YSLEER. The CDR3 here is CASSQDRTGRYYGYTF. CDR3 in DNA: TGCGCCAGCAGCCAAGACAGGACAGGGCGGTACTATGGCTACACCTTC.

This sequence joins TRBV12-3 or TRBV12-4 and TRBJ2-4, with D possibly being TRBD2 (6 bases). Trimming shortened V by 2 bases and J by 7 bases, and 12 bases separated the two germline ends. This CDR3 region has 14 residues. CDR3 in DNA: TGTGCCAGCAGTTTACCGGGACTTGGGAACATTCAGTACTTC. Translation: CASSLPGLGNIQYF.

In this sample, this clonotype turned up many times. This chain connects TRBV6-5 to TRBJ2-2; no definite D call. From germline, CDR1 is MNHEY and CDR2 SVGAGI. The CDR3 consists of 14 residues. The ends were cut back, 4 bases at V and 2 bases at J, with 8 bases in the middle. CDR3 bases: TGTGCCAGCAGTTCCCTCGGTAACACCGGGGAGCTGTTTTTT. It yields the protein CASSSLGNTGELFF.

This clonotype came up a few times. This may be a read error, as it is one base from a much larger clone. Written as DNA, the CDR3 is TGCGCCAGCAGCCAAGATGACAAGGACTACGAGCAGTACTTC. This encodes CASSQDDKDYEQYF. V is TRBV4-3 and J is TRBJ2-7; D remains unclear. CDR3 length: 14 residues. Trimming removed 0 bases from V and 3 bases from J, with 9 bases in between. Germline CDR1 and CDR2: LGHNA and YSLEER.

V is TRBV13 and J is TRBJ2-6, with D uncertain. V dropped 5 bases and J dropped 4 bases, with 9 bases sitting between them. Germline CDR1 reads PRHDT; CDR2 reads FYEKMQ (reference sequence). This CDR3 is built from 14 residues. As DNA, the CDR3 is TGTGCCAGCAGCCTTCGATGGGGGGCCAACGTCCTGACTTTC. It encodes CASSLRWGANVLTF.

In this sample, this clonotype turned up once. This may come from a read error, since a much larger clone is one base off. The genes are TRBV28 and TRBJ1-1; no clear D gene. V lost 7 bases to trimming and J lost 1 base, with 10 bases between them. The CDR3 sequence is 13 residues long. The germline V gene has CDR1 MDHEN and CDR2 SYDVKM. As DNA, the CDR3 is TGTGCCAGCACTGACGCAGCGAACACTGAAGCTTTCTTT. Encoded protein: CASTDAANTEAFF.

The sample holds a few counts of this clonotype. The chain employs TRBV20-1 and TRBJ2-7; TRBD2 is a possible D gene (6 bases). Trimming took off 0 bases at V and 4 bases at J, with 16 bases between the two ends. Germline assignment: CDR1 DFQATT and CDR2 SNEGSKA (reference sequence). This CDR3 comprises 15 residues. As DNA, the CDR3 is TGCAGTGCTAGAGATCAATGGGAGGCCCGTTACGAGCAGTACTTC. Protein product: CSARDQWEARYEQYF.

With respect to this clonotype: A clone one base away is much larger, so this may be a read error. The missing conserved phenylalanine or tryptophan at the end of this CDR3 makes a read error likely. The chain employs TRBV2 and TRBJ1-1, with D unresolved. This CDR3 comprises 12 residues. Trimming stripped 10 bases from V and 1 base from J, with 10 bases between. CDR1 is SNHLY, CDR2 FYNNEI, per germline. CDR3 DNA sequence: TGTGCCAACTCGACGGCGAACACTGAAGCTTTCCTT. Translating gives CANSTANTEAFL.

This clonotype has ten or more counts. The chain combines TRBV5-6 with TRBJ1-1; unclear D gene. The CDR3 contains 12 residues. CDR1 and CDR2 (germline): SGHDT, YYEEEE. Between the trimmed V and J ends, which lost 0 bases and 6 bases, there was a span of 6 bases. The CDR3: CASSLASAEAFF. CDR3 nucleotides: TGTGCCAGCAGCTTGGCGTCAGCTGAAGCTTTCTTT.

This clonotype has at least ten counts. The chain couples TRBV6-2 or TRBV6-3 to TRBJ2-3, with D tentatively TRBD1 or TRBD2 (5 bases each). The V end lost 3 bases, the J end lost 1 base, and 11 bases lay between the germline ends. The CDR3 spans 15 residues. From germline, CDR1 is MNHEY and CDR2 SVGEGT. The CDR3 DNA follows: TGTGCCAGCAGTTATGGGACCCCTGGCACAGATACGCAGTATTTT. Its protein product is CASSYGTPGTDTQYF.

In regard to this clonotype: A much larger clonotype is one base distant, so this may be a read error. CDR3 sequence (DNA): TGTGCCAGCAGCCGAACCGGGACGCCCTCCGGAGATACGCGGTATTTT. Residues: CASSRTGTPSGDTRYF. V gene TRBV13 combines with J gene TRBJ2-3, with D perhaps TRBD1 or TRBD2 (5 bases each). In germline, CDR1 is PRHDT, CDR2 FYEKMQ (reference sequence). The CDR3 length is 16 residues.

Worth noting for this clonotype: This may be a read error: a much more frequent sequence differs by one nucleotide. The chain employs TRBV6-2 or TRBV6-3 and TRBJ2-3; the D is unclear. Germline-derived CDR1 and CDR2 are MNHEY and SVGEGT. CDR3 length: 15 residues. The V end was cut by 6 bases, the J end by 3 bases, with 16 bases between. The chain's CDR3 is CASRYRTLETDTQYF. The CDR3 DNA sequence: TGTGCCAGCAGGTACCGGACCTTGGAGACAGATACGCAGTATTTT.

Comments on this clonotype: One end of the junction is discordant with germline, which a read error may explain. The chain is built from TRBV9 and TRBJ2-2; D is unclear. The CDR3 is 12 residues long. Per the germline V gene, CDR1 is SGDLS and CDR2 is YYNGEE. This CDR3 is CASSADTRELFF. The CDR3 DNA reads TGTGCCAGCAGTGCAGACACCAGGGAGCTGTTTTTT.

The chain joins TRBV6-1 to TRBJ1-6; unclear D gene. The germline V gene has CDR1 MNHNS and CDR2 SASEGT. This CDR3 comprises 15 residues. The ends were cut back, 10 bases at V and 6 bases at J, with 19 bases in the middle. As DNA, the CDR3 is TGTGCCACCGATCCCTTTCCCCGGGGTAATTCACCCCTCCACTTT. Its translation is CATDPFPRGNSPLHF.

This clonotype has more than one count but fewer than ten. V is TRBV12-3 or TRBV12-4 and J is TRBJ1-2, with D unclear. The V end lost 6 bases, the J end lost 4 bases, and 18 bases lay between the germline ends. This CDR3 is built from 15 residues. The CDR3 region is CASSPTGQTIYGYTF. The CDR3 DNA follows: TGTGCCAGCAGCCCTACCGGGCAGACCATCTATGGCTACACCTTC.